The entry that follows covers one T cell receptor beta chain sequence. The CDR3 length is 16 residues. Per germline, CDR1 SGHRS and CDR2 YFSETQ. The V gene end was trimmed by 4 bases and the J gene end by 4 bases; junction bases not matched to a gene: 11. This specimen comes from a study of T cell changes during pregnancy in multiple sclerosis. Profiling relied on immunoSEQ multiplex PCR, and the TCRdb table lists in-frame clones only, not all of them. The table records some 40,000 clones, under 90% of them present only once. The source material was peripheral blood, sampled in the second trimester of pregnancy. The sequence was obtained from a female donor in good health, enrolled as a control in a pregnancy study. The chain combines TRBV5-1 with TRBJ2-1, with 7 bases lining up with TRBD1. The CDR3 region is CASSGGPGQLYNEQFF. DNA of the CDR3: TGCGCCAGCAGCGGAGGACCGGGACAGTTGTACAATGAGCAGTTCTTC.